This TCR beta chain was captured in a study of CD8 T cells in ankylosing spondylitis. This CDR3 comprises 19 residues. Losses at the gene ends were 4 bases for V and 0 bases for J; bases not matched to a gene: 13. In regard to this clonotype: The antigen remains undetermined.

Each CDR3 protein is one row after TCRdb ran MiXCR on the 5' RACE reads. The sample contains 400,000 or so distinct CDR3 sequences, roughly 26% of which appear only once. Broader study findings: A number of the motif variants had already been described in reactive arthritis synovial fluid and blood. Typical of ankylosing spondylitis blood, it appeared, was a TCR beta motif of fewer than 10 highly homologous variants. Clones tied to disease were said to be significantly enriched in matched ankylosing spondylitis synovial fluid.

The chain combines TRBV12-3 or TRBV12-4 with TRBJ2-1; 9 bases fit TRBD2. This clonotype was sampled from a male donor with ankylosing spondylitis. Sample: blood, either unsorted or a sorted T cell fraction (not recorded which). CDR3 residues: CASSSRGAGGPSSYNEQFF. Written as DNA, the CDR3 is TGTGCCAGCAGTTCCCGAGGAGCGGGGGGACCCAGCTCCTACAATGAGCAGTTCTTC.